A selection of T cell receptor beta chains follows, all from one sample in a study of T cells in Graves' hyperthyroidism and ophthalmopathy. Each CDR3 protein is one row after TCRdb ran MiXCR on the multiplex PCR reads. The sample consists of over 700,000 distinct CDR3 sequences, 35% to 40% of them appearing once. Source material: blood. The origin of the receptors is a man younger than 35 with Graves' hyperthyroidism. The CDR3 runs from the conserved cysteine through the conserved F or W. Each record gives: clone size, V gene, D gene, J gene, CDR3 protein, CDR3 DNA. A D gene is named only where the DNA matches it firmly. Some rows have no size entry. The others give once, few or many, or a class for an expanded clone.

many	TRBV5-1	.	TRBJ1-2	CASSLGQIYGYTF	TGTGCCAGCAGCTTAGGACAGATCTATGGCTACACCTTC
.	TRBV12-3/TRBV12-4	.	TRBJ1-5	CANSFAGNQPQHF	TGTGCCAACAGTTTCGCGGGCAATCAGCCCCAGCATTTT
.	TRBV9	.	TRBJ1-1	CASSRNLDGTEAFF	TGTGCCAGCAGCCGCAACCTTGACGGCACTGAAGCTTTCTTT
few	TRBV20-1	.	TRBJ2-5	CSAPNLATQETQYF	TGCAGTGCTCCTAACCTAGCGACCCAAGAGACCCAGTACTTC
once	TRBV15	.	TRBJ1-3	CATSGVWRNTIYF	TGTGCCACCAGCGGTGTGTGGAGGAACACCATATATTTT
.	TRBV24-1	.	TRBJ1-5	CATNSNQPQHF	TGTGCCACTAATAGCAATCAGCCCCAGCATTTT
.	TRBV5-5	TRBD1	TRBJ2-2	CASSQVQGAYTGELFF	TGCGCCAGCAGCCAAGTACAGGGGGCTTACACCGGGGAGCTGTTTTTT
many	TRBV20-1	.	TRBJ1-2	CSGATAYGYTF	TGCAGTGGCGCCACAGCCTATGGCTACACCTTC
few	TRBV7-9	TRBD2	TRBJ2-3	CASSFVAGGTDTQYF	TGTGCCAGCAGTTTTGTAGCGGGAGGTACAGATACGCAGTATTTT
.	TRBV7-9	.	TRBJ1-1	CASSPGAPAQATEAFF	TGTGCCAGCAGCCCAGGGGCCCCCGCGCAGGCCACTGAAGCTTTCTTT
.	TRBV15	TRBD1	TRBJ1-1	CASSPWDRVRWITEAFF	TGTGCCAGCAGCCCCTGGGACAGGGTTAGGTGGATCACTGAAGCTTTCTTT
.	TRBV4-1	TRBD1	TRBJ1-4	CASSQDGTGGEKLFF	TGCGCCAGCAGCCAAGACGGGACAGGGGGAGAAAAACTGTTTTTT
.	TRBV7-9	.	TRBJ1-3	CASSSDRAPTSGNTIYF	TGTGCCAGCAGCTCGGACAGAGCCCCTACCTCTGGAAACACCATATATTTT
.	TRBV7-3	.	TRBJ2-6	CASSLAGQSFSGANVLTF	TGTGCCAGCAGCTTAGCGGGACAGTCTTTCTCTGGGGCCAACGTCCTGACTTTC
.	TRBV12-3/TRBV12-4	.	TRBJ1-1	CASNQRGFGTEAFF	TGTGCCAGCAACCAACGGGGGTTCGGCACTGAAGCTTTCTTT
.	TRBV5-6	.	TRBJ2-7	CASSLEGTTFWQYF	TGTGCCAGCAGCTTGGAGGGGACAACCTTTTGGCAGTACTTC
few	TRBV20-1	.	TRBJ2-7	CSDRRDRGAYEQYF	TGCAGTGATCGGCGGGACAGAGGGGCCTACGAGCAGTACTTC
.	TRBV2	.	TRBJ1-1	CACVQQLEAFF	TGTGCCTGCGTTCAACAGCTTGAAGCTTTCTTT
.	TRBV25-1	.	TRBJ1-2	CASVELGGLNGYTF	TGTGCCAGCGTTGAGTTAGGGGGGCTCAATGGCTACACCTTC
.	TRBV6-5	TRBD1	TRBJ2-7	CASSLARAGQGFDEQYF	TGTGCCAGCAGCTTAGCGAGGGCCGGACAGGGGTTCGACGAGCAGTACTTC
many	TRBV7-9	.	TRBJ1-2	CASSPPNGYTF	TGTGCCAGCAGTCCTCCGAATGGCTACACCTTC
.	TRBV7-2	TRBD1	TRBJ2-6	CASSLVGQDLSGANVLTF	TGTGCCAGCAGCTTAGTGGGACAGGACCTCTCTGGGGCCAACGTCCTGACTTTC
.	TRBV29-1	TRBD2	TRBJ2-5	CSGAGLAGETQYF	TGCAGCGGCGCTGGACTAGCGGGAGAGACCCAGTACTTC
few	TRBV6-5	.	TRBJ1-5	CASSPVGSNQPQHF	TGTGCCAGCAGTCCCGTTGGAAGCAATCAGCCCCAGCATTTT
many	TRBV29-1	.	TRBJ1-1	CSVTDSMNTEAFF	TGCAGCGTTACGGACAGCATGAACACTGAAGCTTTCTTT
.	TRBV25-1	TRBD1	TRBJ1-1	CASVTGGTEAFF	TGTGCCAGCGTTACAGGGGGCACTGAAGCTTTCTTT
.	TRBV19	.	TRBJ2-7	CASSSPGRKREQYF	TGTGCCAGTAGCTCGCCGGGACGAAAGAGGGAGCAGTACTTC
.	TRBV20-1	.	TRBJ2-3	CSANRVDTQYF	TGCAGTGCTAACAGGGTAGATACGCAGTATTTT
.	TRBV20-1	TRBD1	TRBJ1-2	CSASIGQGANGYTF	TGCAGTGCTAGCATCGGGCAGGGGGCGAATGGCTACACCTTC
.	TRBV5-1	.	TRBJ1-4	CASSLGGDPPGKLFF	TGCGCCAGCAGCTTAGGTGGGGACCCCCCCGGAAAACTGTTTTTT
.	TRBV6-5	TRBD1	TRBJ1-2	CASRNRDRQNGYTF	TGTGCCAGCAGGAACCGGGACAGGCAGAATGGCTACACCTTC
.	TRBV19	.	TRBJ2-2	CASSGQTGAPGELFF	TGTGCCAGTAGTGGCCAGACAGGCGCACCCGGGGAGCTGTTTTTT
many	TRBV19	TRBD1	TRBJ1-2	CASTPGQGIGYGYTF	TGTGCCAGCACTCCTGGACAGGGTATAGGCTATGGCTACACCTTC
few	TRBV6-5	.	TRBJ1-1	CASSYMAGNGAEAFF	TGTGCCAGCAGTTACATGGCCGGGAATGGCGCTGAAGCTTTCTTT
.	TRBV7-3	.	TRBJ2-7	CASSPRPGPPSYEQYF	TGTGCCAGCAGCCCCCGCCCCGGGCCCCCTAGCTACGAGCAGTACTTC
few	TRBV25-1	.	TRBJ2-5	CASSYTGGRETQYF	TGTGCCAGCAGTTACACCGGTGGGAGGGAGACCCAGTACTTC
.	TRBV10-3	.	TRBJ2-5	CAIKAQGETQYF	TGTGCCATCAAAGCACAGGGAGAGACCCAGTACTTC
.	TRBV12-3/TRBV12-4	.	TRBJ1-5	CASSYKGIGNQPQHF	TGTGCCAGCAGTTATAAGGGGATCGGCAATCAGCCCCAGCATTTT
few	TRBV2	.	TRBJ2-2	CASSAHKYTGELFF	TGTGCCAGCAGTGCCCATAAGTACACCGGGGAGCTGTTTTTT
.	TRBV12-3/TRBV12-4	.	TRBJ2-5	CASSFSQAQETQYF	TGTGCCAGCAGTTTTAGCCAGGCTCAAGAGACCCAGTACTTC
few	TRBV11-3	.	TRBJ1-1	CASSLLPDTEAFF	TGTGCCAGCAGCCTCCTTCCCGACACTGAAGCTTTCTTT
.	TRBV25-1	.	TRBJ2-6	CASRRGANVLTF	TGTGCCAGCAGGCGAGGGGCCAACGTCCTGACTTTC
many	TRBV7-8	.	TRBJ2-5	CASSLIETQYF	TGTGCCAGCAGCTTAATAGAGACCCAGTACTTC
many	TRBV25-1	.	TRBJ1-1	CASSEFSRGEDTEAFF	TGTGCCAGCAGTGAATTCTCTCGGGGGGAGGACACTGAAGCTTTCTTT
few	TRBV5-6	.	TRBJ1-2	CASSLRGRDGYTF	TGTGCCAGCAGCTTACGAGGGAGGGATGGCTACACCTTC
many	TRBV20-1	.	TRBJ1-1	CSPLGKDF	TGCAGTCCTCTAGGTAAGGACTTT
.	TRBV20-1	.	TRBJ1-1	CSATGFMNTEAFF	TGCAGTGCAACAGGATTCATGAACACTGAAGCTTTCTTT
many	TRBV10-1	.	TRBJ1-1	CASSPGDKTEAFF	TGCGCCAGCAGCCCCGGGGATAAGACTGAAGCTTTCTTT
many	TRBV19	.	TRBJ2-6	CASNSQRGGANVLTF	TGTGCCAGTAACTCGCAGAGGGGTGGGGCCAACGTCCTGACTTTC